This is a list of T cell receptor beta chains from one sample in a study of neurological immune-mediated disorders. Each CDR3 protein is one row after TCRdb ran MiXCR on the 5' RACE reads. The sample comprises 71,000 or so distinct CDR3 sequences, roughly 13% of which are singletons, and 4.6% rests with the top ten. Sequencing was carried out using PBMCs. Receptors originate from a female donor with HTLV-1-associated myelopathy (HAM/TSP). Each CDR3 is given with its conserved first and last residue. The D gene is left open where the match is weak. Size values are once, few and many counts, or a class for expanded clones, and some rows have none.

D: -
J: TRBJ2-5
V: TRBV20-1
size: many
CDR3: CSARDRVSETQYF
DNA: TGCAGTGCTAGAGATCGGGTTTCAGAGACCCAGTACTTC

D: TRBD2
J: TRBJ2-5
V: TRBV5-1
size: few
CDR3: CASGGLAGGHETQYF
DNA: TGCGCCAGCGGCGGACTAGCGGGGGGGCATGAGACCCAGTACTTC

D: -
J: TRBJ2-3
V: TRBV5-6
size: many
CDR3: CASSQDPDTQYF
DNA: TGTGCCAGCAGCCAGGACCCAGATACGCAGTATTTT

D: -
J: TRBJ2-3
V: TRBV27
size: medium-sized
CDR3: CASTRGSTDTQYF
DNA: TGTGCCAGCACGAGAGGGAGCACAGATACGCAGTATTTT

D: TRBD2
J: TRBJ2-1
V: TRBV7-2
size: once
CDR3: CASSLDLGPSGAWEQFF
DNA: TGTGCCAGCAGCTTAGACCTTGGGCCTAGCGGGGCGTGGGAGCAGTTCTTC

D: -
J: TRBJ1-1
V: TRBV4-1
size: many
CDR3: CASSQDQRGEYAFF
DNA: TGCGCCAGCAGCCAAGATCAAAGGGGGGAGTACGCTTTCTTT

D: -
J: TRBJ1-3
V: TRBV20-1
size: -
CDR3: CSASGDMDTIYF
DNA: TGCAGTGCTAGTGGGGATATGGACACCATATATTTT

D: -
J: TRBJ2-5
V: TRBV20-1
size: many
CDR3: CSASRTGQETQYF
DNA: TGCAGTGCTTCCCGGACTGGCCAAGAGACCCAGTACTTC

D: TRBD1
J: TRBJ2-5
V: TRBV5-1
size: -
CDR3: CASSLDRAHQETQYF
DNA: TGCGCCAGCAGCCTGGACAGGGCGCATCAAGAGACCCAGTACTTC

D: TRBD2
J: TRBJ2-7
V: TRBV6-2/TRBV6-3
size: few
CDR3: CASLASGGPFYEQYF
DNA: TGTGCCAGCTTAGCCTCGGGGGGACCTTTCTACGAGCAGTACTTC

D: -
J: TRBJ1-5
V: TRBV12-3/TRBV12-4
size: few
CDR3: CASSAWGSSNQPQHF
DNA: TGTGCCAGCAGTGCCTGGGGGTCGAGCAATCAGCCCCAGCATTTT

D: -
J: TRBJ2-3
V: TRBV7-3
size: many
CDR3: CASSPGSFTDTQYF
DNA: TGTGCCAGCAGTCCCGGGTCTTTCACAGATACGCAGTATTTT

D: TRBD1
J: TRBJ1-4
V: TRBV28
size: many
CDR3: CASSSPGQTNEKLFF
DNA: TGTGCCAGCAGCTCTCCGGGACAGACTAATGAAAAACTGTTTTTT

D: -
J: TRBJ2-7
V: TRBV10-3
size: many
CDR3: CAISESADKELYF
DNA: TGTGCCATCAGTGAGTCGGCTGACAAGGAGTTGTACTTC

D: -
J: TRBJ2-5
V: TRBV4-2
size: -
CDR3: CVSSHPLETQYF
DNA: TGTGTCAGCAGCCACCCACTAGAGACCCAGTACTTC

D: TRBD1
J: TRBJ1-1
V: TRBV7-3
size: -
CDR3: CASSLARDSEAFF
DNA: TGTGCCAGCAGCCTCGCCAGGGACAGTGAAGCTTTCTTT

D: -
J: TRBJ1-4
V: TRBV7-9
size: many
CDR3: CASSVQGGLNEKLFF
DNA: TGTGCCAGCAGCGTACAAGGGGGTTTGAATGAAAAACTGTTTTTT

D: -
J: TRBJ2-2
V: TRBV7-2
size: -
CDR3: CASSLFRDTGELFF
DNA: TGTGCCAGCAGCTTATTCAGGGACACCGGGGAGCTGTTTTTT

D: -
J: TRBJ2-7
V: TRBV20-1
size: many
CDR3: CSARSESYEQYF
DNA: TGCAGTGCTAGAAGTGAGAGCTACGAGCAGTACTTC

D: -
J: TRBJ2-2
V: TRBV11-2
size: many
CDR3: CASSGETRNTGELFF
DNA: TGTGCCAGCAGCGGGGAGACAAGGAACACCGGGGAGCTGTTTTTT